The 10 T cell receptor beta chains in this list originate from one sample, sequenced in a study of beta chain features in type 1 diabetes. Reverse transcription of all isolated RNA meant that expressed TCRB transcripts were sequenced. The table came from immunoSEQ multiplex PCR; TCRdb's copy has only in-frame clones and leaves some out. The repertoire holds around 250,000 clones, less than 15% seen once, with about 0.03% in the top ten. Input material: naive CD4+ T cells from blood. Receptor source: a woman in her forties in good health.

V is TRBV6-4 and J is TRBJ2-2, with TRBD1 matching 7 bases. Trimming cost V 4 bases and J 5 bases; bases outside gene matches: 4. The CDR3 extends over 14 amino acids. From germline, CDR1 is MRHNA and CDR2 SNTAGT. DNA for the CDR3: TGTGCCAGCAGTGTTTCGACAGGGACCGGGGAGCTGTTTTTT. Protein sequence: CASSVSTGTGELFF.

This chain joins TRBV7-9 and TRBJ2-7, with D maybe TRBD1 (5 bases). Germline CDR1 SEHNR, CDR2 FQNEAQ (reference sequence). This CDR3 has 16 amino acids. Trimming stripped 3 bases from V and 2 bases from J, with 17 bases between. The CDR3 protein is CASSFVGLGRPYEQYF. The DNA of the CDR3 is TGTGCCAGCAGCTTCGTCGGTCTGGGGCGTCCCTACGAGCAGTACTTC.

The chain has TRBV9 and TRBJ1-1, with 8 bases lining up with TRBD1. J lost 1 base, V lost 0 bases, and 2 bases had no gene match. Germline lookup yields CDR1 SGDLS and CDR2 YYNGEE. CDR3 length: 15 residues. CDR3: CASSVGGTGNTEAFF. The CDR3 DNA reads TGTGCCAGCAGCGTAGGAGGGACAGGGAACACTGAAGCTTTCTTT.

V is TRBV19 and J is TRBJ1-1; 11 bases fit TRBD1. This CDR3 has 16 residues. With V trimmed by 7 bases and J by 5 bases, 12 bases remained unmatched. Germline CDR1 LNHDA, CDR2 SQIVND (reference sequence). In DNA form, the CDR3 reads TGTGCCAGTACCCGGGGTTCCGGGACAGGGGGTACTGAAGCTTTCTTT. Amino acids: CASTRGSGTGGTEAFF.

The chain employs TRBV18 and TRBJ2-1; TRBD1 aligns across 9 bases. V lost 4 bases and J lost 4; bases outside the gene matches: 5. This CDR3 has 15 amino acids. Germline V gives CDR1 KGHSH, CDR2 LQKENI. The CDR3 region has the DNA TGTGCCAGCTCACTAACGACAGGGGGGTACAATGAGCAGTTCTTC. Translation: CASSLTTGGYNEQFF.

The table lists this clone with a few counts. J is TRBJ2-7 and V is TRBV5-4, with D tentatively TRBD1 (6 bases). Germline values: CDR1 SGHNT, CDR2 YYREEE (reference sequence). This CDR3 region has 17 residues. Trimming took off 0 bases at V and 6 bases at J, with 22 bases between the two ends. This chain's CDR3 is CASSLAGQFYNAPEQYF. The CDR3 coding sequence is TGTGCCAGCAGCTTGGCCGGACAGTTTTACAACGCCCCCGAGCAGTACTTC.

This clone was seen a few times. The chain uses TRBV5-1 and TRBJ2-5; a weak D match, TRBD1 (7 bases). The CDR3 is 18 residues long. Germline CDR1 is SGHRS and CDR2 is YFSETQ. The V end was cut by 6 bases, the J end by 5 bases, with 29 bases between. CDR3 nucleotides: TGCGCCAGCATCGAGGGGGCTCAATCGGGGGCAATGATGGAGACCCAGTACTTC. Protein sequence: CASIEGAQSGAMMETQYF.

This clone was seen ten or more times. The genes are TRBV4-3 and TRBJ2-1; TRBD2 aligns across 13 bases. Trimming cost V 0 bases and J 9 bases; bases outside gene matches: 2. Germline CDR1 reads LGHNA; CDR2 reads YSLEER. This CDR3 has 15 amino acids. This chain's CDR3 is CASSQETSGGREQFF. In DNA, the CDR3 is TGCGCCAGCAGCCAAGAGACTAGCGGGGGGCGTGAGCAGTTCTTC.

J is TRBJ2-3 and V is TRBV19; perhaps TRBD1 as D (5 bases). V lost 4 bases to trimming and J lost 2 bases, with 7 bases between them. This CDR3 region has 13 residues. Germline V CDR1 and CDR2: LNHDA, SQIVND (reference sequence). Here the CDR3 DNA reads TGTGCCAGTAGTAACAGGTACACAGATACGCAGTATTTT. Translation gives CASSNRYTDTQYF.

The V call is TRBV9, the J call TRBJ2-1, with D hard to call. The V end was cut by 0 bases, the J end by 7 bases, with 8 bases between. The CDR3 is made up of 13 amino acids. From germline, CDR1 is SGDLS and CDR2 YYNGEE. CDR3 sequence: CASSVVPGNEQFF. CDR3 in DNA: TGTGCCAGCAGCGTAGTGCCCGGGAATGAGCAGTTCTTC.